This TCR beta chain was observed in a study of siplizumab effects on memory and regulatory T cells. Study-level findings and limits: Naive T cells seemed more diverse than memory cells and seemed major alloresponse contributors. In roughly 80-97% of proliferating CD4+ or CD8+ clones, a naive or memory phenotype could not be assigned.

Turning to this clone: Antigen unknown.

The CDR3 sequence is 16 residues long. CDR1 and CDR2 from the germline V gene are SGDLS and YYNGEE. Between the trimmed V and J ends, which lost 0 bases and 3 bases, there was a span of 14 bases. Produced via immunoSEQ multiplex PCR; TCRdb's table is partial and in-frame only. The sample has about 82,000 clones, over 80% seen once. The sequence came from a human donor in good health. The rearrangement links TRBV9 to TRBJ2-3; D may be TRBD1 (5 bases). Input material: Tregs sorted from blood. Written as DNA, the CDR3 is TGTGCCAGCAGCGTAGCTCCGACAGTAATTACAGATACGCAGTATTTT. Translating it yields CASSVAPTVITDTQYF.